This T cell receptor (beta chain) was profiled in a study of human T cells and chemical hapten exposure. Background on the study: The sensitizer, 2% DPC, was used on around 2 cm by around 2 cm of upper inner arm skin. Study results and caveats: Alopecia affected the donors, so their immune response may differ from healthy people's. Patch test score showed a positive correlation with PT1 expanded TCR counts.

Time point of the sample: patch test 2, 6 weeks after DPC sensitization. This sample's treatment: therapeutic diphenylcyclopropenone sensitization with weekly scalp DPC. This clonotype has at least ten counts. Its antigen remains unidentified. Germline assignment: CDR1 SQVTM and CDR2 ANQGSEA. V was clipped by 3 bases and J by 1 base, with 9 bases between them. The CDR3 runs 13 residues. One entry per CDR3 protein, called by TCRdb with MiXCR from the RACE reads. The sample includes a few hundred thousand distinct CDR3 sequences, 6% to 7% of them seen just once. This clonotype originated in a woman under 30 with alopecia areata. Some clones in this sample may be carry-over from other donors' samples. J is TRBJ1-1 and V is TRBV29-1, with D possibly matching TRBD1 (6 bases). Source: whole blood, taken in connection with sensitization to the hapten diphenylcyclopropenone (DPC). The CDR3 region has the DNA TGCAGCGTTGACGGGACATCGAACACTGAAGCTTTCTTT. Translating it yields CSVDGTSNTEAFF.